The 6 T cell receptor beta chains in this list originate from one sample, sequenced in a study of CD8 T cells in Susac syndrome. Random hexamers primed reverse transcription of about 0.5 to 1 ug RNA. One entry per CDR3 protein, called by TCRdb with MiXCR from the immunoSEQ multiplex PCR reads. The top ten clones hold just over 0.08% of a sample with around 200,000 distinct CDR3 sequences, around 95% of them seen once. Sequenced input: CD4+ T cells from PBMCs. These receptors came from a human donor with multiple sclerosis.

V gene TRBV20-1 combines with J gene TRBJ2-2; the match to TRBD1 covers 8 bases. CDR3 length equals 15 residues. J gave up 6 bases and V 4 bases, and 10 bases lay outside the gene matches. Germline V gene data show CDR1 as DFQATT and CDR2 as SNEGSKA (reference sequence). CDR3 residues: CSAIRQGKRSGELFF. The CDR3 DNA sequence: TGCAGTGCTATAAGACAGGGGAAGAGGTCCGGGGAGCTGTTTTTT.

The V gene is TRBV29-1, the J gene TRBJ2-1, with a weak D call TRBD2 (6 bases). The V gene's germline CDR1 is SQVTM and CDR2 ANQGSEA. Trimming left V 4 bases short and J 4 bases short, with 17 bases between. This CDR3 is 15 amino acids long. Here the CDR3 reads CSVGKEGFGYNEQFF. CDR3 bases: TGCAGCGTTGGAAAGGAGGGGTTCGGATACAATGAGCAGTTCTTC.

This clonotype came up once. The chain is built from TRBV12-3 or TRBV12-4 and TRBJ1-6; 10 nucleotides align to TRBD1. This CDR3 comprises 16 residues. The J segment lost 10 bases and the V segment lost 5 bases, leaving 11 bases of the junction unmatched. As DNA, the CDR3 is TGTGCCAGCAGTCTGCCGGGACAGGGGTCGGGCTCACCCCTCCACTTT. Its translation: CASSLPGQGSGSPLHF.

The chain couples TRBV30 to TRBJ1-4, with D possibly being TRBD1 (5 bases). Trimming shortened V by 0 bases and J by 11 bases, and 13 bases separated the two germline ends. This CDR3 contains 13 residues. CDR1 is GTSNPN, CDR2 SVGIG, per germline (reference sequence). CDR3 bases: TGTGCCTGGAGTGTACAAGGGGCTAGGAAACTGTTTTTT. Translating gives CAWSVQGARKLFF.

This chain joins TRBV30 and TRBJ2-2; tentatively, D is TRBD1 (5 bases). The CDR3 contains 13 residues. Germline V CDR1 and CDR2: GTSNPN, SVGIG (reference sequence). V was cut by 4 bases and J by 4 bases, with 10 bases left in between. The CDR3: CAWTFRATGELFF. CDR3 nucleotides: TGTGCCTGGACCTTCAGGGCCACCGGGGAGCTGTTTTTT.

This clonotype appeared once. CDR3 in DNA: TGCAGCGTTGATAACTATGGCTACACCTTC. It specifies CSVDNYGYTF. The J gene is TRBJ1-2, the V gene TRBV29-1, with no clear D. V dropped 3 bases and J dropped 1 base, with 0 bases sitting between them. The length of the CDR3 is 10 residues. The germline gives CDR1 SQVTM, CDR2 ANQGSEA.